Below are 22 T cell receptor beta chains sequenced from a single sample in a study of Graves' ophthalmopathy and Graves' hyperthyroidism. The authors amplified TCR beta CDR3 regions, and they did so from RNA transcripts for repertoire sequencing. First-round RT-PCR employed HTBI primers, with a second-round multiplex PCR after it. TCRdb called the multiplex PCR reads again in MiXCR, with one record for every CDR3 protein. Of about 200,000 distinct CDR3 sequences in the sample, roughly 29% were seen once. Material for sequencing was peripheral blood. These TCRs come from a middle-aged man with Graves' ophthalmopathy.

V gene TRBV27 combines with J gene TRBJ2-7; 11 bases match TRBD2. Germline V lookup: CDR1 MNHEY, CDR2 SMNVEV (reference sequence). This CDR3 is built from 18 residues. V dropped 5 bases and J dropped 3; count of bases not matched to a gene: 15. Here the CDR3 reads CASSPSSGRTNLHYEQYF. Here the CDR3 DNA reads TGTGCCAGCAGTCCCTCTAGCGGGAGGACAAATCTTCACTACGAGCAGTACTTC.

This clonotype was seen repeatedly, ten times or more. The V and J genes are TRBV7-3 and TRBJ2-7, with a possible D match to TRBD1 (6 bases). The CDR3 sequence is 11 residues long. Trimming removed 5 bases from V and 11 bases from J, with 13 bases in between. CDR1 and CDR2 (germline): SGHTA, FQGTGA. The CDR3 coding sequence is TGTGCCAGCAGCGACACAGGGTGGAAGTACTTC. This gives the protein CASSDTGWKYF. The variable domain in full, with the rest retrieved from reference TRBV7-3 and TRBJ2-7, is GAGVSQTPSNKVTEKGKYVELRCDPISGHTALYWYRQSLGQGPEFLIYFQGTGAADDSGLPNDRFFAVRPEGSVSTLKIQRTERGDSAVYLCASSDTGWKYFGPGTRLTVT.

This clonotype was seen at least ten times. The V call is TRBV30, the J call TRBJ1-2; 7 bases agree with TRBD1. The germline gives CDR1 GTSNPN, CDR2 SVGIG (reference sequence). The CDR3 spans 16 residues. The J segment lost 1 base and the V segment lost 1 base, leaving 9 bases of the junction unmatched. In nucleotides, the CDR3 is TGTGCCTGGAGTGACGACCGGGACAGCCTTAACTATGGCTACACCTTC. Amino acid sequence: CAWSDDRDSLNYGYTF.

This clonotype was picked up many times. The CDR3 loop reads CASSEFSPGETQYF. CDR3 DNA: TGTGCCAGCAGTGAATTTAGCCCCGGGGAGACCCAGTACTTC. This chain joins TRBV6-1 and TRBJ2-5, with unresolved D. Deletions cut 2 bases from V and 5 bases from J, with 12 bases between. Looked up from germline, CDR1 is MNHNS and CDR2 is SASEGT. The CDR3 totals 14 residues.

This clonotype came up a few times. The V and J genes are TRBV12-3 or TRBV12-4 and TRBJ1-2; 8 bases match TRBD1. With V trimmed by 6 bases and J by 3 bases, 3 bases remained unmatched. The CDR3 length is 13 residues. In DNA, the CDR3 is TGTGCCAGCAGATTGACAGGGGACTATGGCTACACCTTC. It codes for CASRLTGDYGYTF.

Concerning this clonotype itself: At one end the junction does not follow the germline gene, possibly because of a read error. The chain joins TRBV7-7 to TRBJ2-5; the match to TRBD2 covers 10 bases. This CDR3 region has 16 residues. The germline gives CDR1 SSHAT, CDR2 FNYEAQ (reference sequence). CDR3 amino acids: CASSVTGLANQETQYF. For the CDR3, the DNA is TGTGCTAGCAGCGTGACGGGACTAGCGAACCAAGAGACCCAGTACTTC.

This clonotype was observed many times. The CDR3 nucleotides are TGTGCCAGCAACCAACTCGCGGGACTAGCGCTTATCCAGGGGGCCAACGTCCTGACTTTC. Translating gives CASNQLAGLALIQGANVLTF. V is TRBV6-2 or TRBV6-3 and J is TRBJ2-6, with 10 bases aligning to TRBD2. CDR3 length equals 20 residues. V shed 7 bases and J 4 bases; nucleotides not matched to a gene: 19. Germline CDR1 and CDR2: MNHEY and SVGEGT.

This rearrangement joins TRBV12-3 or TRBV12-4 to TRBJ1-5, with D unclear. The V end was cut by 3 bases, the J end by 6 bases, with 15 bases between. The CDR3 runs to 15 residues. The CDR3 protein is CASSLEGRVSQPQHF. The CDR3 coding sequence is TGTGCCAGCAGTTTGGAGGGCCGCGTTAGTCAGCCCCAGCATTTT.

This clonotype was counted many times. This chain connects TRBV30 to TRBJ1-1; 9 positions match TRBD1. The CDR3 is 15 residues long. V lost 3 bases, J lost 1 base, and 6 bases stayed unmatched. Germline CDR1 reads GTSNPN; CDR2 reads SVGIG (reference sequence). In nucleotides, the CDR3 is TGTGCCTGGAGCCTACCGGGACAGGGGAACACTGAAGCTTTCTTT. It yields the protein CAWSLPGQGNTEAFF.

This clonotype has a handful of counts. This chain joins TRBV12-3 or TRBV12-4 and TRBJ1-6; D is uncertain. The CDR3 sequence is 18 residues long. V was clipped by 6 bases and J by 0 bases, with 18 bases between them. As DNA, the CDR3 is TGTGCCAGCAGCCTCTCCGGCGGGTGGGGCTCCTATAATTCACCCCTCCACTTT. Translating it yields CASSLSGGWGSYNSPLHF.

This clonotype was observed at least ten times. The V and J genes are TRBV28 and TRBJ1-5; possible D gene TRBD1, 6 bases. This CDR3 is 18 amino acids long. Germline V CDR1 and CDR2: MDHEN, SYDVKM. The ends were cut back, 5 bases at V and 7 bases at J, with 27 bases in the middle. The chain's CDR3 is CASSPPPRTDPSGQPQHF. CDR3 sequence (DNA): TGTGCCAGCAGTCCCCCACCCAGGACAGACCCCTCGGGCCAGCCCCAGCATTTT.

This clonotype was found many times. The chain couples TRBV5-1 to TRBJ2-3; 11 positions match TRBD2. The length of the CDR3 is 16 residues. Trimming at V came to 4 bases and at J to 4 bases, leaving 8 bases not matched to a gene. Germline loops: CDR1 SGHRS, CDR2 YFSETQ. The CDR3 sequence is CASSLALAGGPDTQYF. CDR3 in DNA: TGCGCCAGCAGCCTGGCGCTAGCGGGAGGCCCAGATACGCAGTATTTT.

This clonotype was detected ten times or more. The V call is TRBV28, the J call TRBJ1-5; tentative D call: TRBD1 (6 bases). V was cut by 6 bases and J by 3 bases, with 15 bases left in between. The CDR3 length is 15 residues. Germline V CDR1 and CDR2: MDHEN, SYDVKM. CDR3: CASRGGGNTNQPQHF. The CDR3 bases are TGTGCCAGCAGGGGAGGGGGGAACACCAATCAGCCCCAGCATTTT.

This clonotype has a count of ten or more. The CDR3 loop reads CASLGFGGYTF. Written as DNA, the CDR3 is TGTGCCAGCCTCGGGTTTGGTGGCTACACCTTC. The chain combines TRBV6-2 or TRBV6-3 with TRBJ1-2, with D unresolved. Germline CDR1 MNHEY, CDR2 SVGEGT. V dropped 8 bases and J dropped 7 bases, with 11 bases sitting between them. This CDR3 spans 11 amino acids.

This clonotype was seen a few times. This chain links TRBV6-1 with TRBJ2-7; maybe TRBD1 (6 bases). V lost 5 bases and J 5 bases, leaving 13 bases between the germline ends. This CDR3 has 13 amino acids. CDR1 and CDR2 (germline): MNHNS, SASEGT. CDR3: CASSPTGRHEQYF. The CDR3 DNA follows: TGTGCCAGCAGTCCGACAGGAAGGCACGAGCAGTACTTC.

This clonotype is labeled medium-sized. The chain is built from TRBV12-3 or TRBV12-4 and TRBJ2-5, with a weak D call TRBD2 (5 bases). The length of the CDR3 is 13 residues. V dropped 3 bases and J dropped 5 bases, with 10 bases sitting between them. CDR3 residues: CASSLSPGETQYF. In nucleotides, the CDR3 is TGTGCCAGCAGTTTGAGTCCGGGGGAGACCCAGTACTTC.

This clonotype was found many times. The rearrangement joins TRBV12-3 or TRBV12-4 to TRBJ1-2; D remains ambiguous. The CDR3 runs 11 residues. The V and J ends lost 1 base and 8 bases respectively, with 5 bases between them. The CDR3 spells CASSLGQGYTF. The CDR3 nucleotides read TGTGCCAGCAGTTTAGGGCAAGGCTACACCTTC.

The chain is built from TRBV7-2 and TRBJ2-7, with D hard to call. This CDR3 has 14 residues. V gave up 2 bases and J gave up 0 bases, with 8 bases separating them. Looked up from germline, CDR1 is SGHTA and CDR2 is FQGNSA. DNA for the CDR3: TGTGCCAGCAGCTTAAATCCAGGCTCCTACGAGCAGTACTTC. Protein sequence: CASSLNPGSYEQYF.

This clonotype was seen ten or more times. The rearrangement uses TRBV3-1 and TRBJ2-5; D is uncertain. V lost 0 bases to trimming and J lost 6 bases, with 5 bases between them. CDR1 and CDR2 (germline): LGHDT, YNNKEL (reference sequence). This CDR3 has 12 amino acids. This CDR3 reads CASSQDQKTQYF. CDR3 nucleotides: TGTGCCAGCAGCCAAGATCAAAAGACCCAGTACTTC.

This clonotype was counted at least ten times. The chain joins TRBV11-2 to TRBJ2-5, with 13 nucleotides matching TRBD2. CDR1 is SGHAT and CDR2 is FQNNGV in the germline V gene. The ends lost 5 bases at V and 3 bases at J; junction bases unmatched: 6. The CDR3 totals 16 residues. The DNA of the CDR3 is TGTGCCAGCAGCCCCAGGACTAGCGGGAGTAAAGAGACCCAGTACTTC. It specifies CASSPRTSGSKETQYF.

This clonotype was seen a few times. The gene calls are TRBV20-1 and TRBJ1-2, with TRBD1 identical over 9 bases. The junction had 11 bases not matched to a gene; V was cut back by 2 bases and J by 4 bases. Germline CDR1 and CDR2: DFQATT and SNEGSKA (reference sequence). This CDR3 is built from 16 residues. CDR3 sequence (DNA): TGCAGTGCTAGAAGGATTGTGGGGACAGGGTCCTATGGCTACACCTTC. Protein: CSARRIVGTGSYGYTF.

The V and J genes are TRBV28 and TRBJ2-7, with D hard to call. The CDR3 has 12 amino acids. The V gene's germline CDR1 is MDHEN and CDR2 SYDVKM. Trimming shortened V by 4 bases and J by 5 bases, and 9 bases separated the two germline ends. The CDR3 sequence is CASSSPLNEQYF. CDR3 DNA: TGTGCCAGCAGTTCCCCACTAAACGAGCAGTACTTC.